The clone carrying this TCR beta chain showed up just once. These data are taken from a study of blood T cell repertoires in COVID-19. Generated by immunoSEQ multiplex PCR, the TCRdb table keeps only in-frame clones and is missing some. The sample has about 210,000 clones, roughly 80% seen once. This TCR was sampled from a woman aged 60-75 years with COVID-19, enrolled during active disease. Sequenced material: peripheral blood.

As DNA, the CDR3 is TGTGCCAGCAGCCCGGGGTGGGATGGCACAGATACGCAGTATTTT. Translated: CASSPGWDGTDTQYF. The chain links TRBV5-4 to TRBJ2-3; D perhaps matches TRBD2 (5 bases). The CDR3 is made up of 15 amino acids. CDR1 is SGHNT and CDR2 is YYREEE in the germline V gene (reference sequence). V gave up 4 bases and J gave up 1 base, with 13 bases separating them.